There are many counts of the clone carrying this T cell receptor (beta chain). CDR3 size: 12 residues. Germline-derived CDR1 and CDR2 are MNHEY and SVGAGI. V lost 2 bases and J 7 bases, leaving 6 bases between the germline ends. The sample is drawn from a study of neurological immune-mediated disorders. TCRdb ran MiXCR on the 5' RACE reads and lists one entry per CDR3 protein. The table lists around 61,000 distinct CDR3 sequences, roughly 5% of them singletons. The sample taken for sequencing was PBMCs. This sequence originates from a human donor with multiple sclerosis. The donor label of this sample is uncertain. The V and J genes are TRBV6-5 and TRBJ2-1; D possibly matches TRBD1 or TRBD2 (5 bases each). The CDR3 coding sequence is TGTGCCAGCAGTTACGGGGGAAATGAGCAGTTCTTC. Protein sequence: CASSYGGNEQFF.